Listed below are T cell receptor beta chains from one sample, sequenced in a study of prognosis after radiotherapy for stage I lung cancer. TCRdb re-analysed the multiplex PCR reads in MiXCR, keeping a single row per CDR3 protein. The sample shows over 10,000 distinct CDR3 sequences, about 50% of them seen only once. The sequences come from PBMCs, collected before or after stereotactic body radiation therapy (not recorded which). These receptors all stem from a donor over 45 with non-small cell lung cancer. Each CDR3 is given with its conserved first and last residue. The order of the fields is clone size, V gene, J gene, D gene, CDR3 protein, CDR3 DNA. A D gene is named only where the DNA matches it firmly. The listing skips clone size in some rows; elsewhere it reads once, few, many or a size class.

abundance: medium-sized
v_gene: TRBV19
j_gene: TRBJ2-5
d_gene: -
CDR3aa: CASSIGLEGFETQYF
CDR3nt: TGTGCCAGTAGTATTGGCCTCGAAGGGTTCGAGACCCAGTACTTC

abundance: -
v_gene: TRBV2
j_gene: TRBJ2-7
d_gene: -
CDR3aa: CASSEGQSYEQYF
CDR3nt: TGTGCCAGCAGTGAAGGTCAGTCCTACGAGCAGTACTTC

abundance: many
v_gene: TRBV5-4
j_gene: TRBJ2-5
d_gene: TRBD1
CDR3aa: CASSPQPPGTGQETQYF
CDR3nt: TGTGCCAGCTCCCCTCAACCCCCGGGGACAGGCCAAGAGACCCAGTACTTC

abundance: -
v_gene: TRBV6-5
j_gene: TRBJ2-3
d_gene: -
CDR3aa: CASSYQQGRDTQYF
CDR3nt: TGTGCCAGCAGTTACCAGCAGGGGAGAGATACGCAGTATTTT

abundance: many
v_gene: TRBV5-6
j_gene: TRBJ2-3
d_gene: TRBD2
CDR3aa: CASSSTSGSTDTQYF
CDR3nt: TGTGCCAGCAGCTCAACTAGCGGGAGCACAGATACGCAGTATTTT

abundance: many
v_gene: TRBV2
j_gene: TRBJ2-7
d_gene: TRBD2
CDR3aa: CASLGGGFYEQYF
CDR3nt: TGTGCCAGCCTCGGCGGGGGTTTTTACGAGCAGTACTTC

abundance: many
v_gene: TRBV29-1
j_gene: TRBJ2-7
d_gene: -
CDR3aa: CSVAGVTYEQYF
CDR3nt: TGCAGCGTTGCGGGGGTAACCTACGAGCAGTACTTC

abundance: many
v_gene: TRBV4-1
j_gene: TRBJ2-5
d_gene: -
CDR3aa: CASSQDRKTQYF
CDR3nt: TGCGCCAGCAGCCAAGATCGGAAGACCCAGTACTTC

abundance: -
v_gene: TRBV28
j_gene: TRBJ2-2
d_gene: -
CDR3aa: CASSLYGAGNTVSCFF
CDR3nt: -

abundance: many
v_gene: TRBV6-1
j_gene: TRBJ1-2
d_gene: -
CDR3aa: CASKPPLEGDYGYTF
CDR3nt: TGTGCCAGCAAACCCCCCCTAGAAGGGGACTATGGCTACACCTTC

abundance: many
v_gene: TRBV5-4
j_gene: TRBJ2-5
d_gene: TRBD2
CDR3aa: CASSLAEFGETQYF
CDR3nt: TGTGCCAGCAGCCTAGCGGAGTTTGGCGAGACCCAGTACTTC

abundance: few
v_gene: TRBV30
j_gene: TRBJ2-3
d_gene: -
CDR3aa: CAWARGSDTQYF
CDR3nt: TGTGCCTGGGCAAGGGGTTCAGATACGCAGTATTTT

abundance: medium-sized
v_gene: TRBV5-1
j_gene: TRBJ2-1
d_gene: TRBD2
CDR3aa: CASSLEVGRAQEQFF
CDR3nt: TGCGCCAGCAGCTTGGAAGTCGGGAGGGCGCAAGAGCAGTTCTTC

abundance: once
v_gene: TRBV27
j_gene: TRBJ2-7
d_gene: TRBD1
CDR3aa: CASSPQGLSYEQYF
CDR3nt: TGTGCCAGCAGCCCACAGGGGTTATCCTACGAGCAGTACTTC

abundance: -
v_gene: TRBV7-9
j_gene: TRBJ2-1
d_gene: -
CDR3aa: CASRDREAVVYNEQFF
CDR3nt: TGTGCCAGCAGAGATAGAGAAGCGGTAGTCTACAATGAGCAGTTCTTC

abundance: medium-sized
v_gene: TRBV20-1
j_gene: TRBJ2-5
d_gene: -
CDR3aa: CSARRTSPNQGAQYF
CDR3nt: TGCAGTGCTCGCCGGACTAGCCCAAACCAGGGGGCCCAGTACTTC

abundance: medium-sized
v_gene: TRBV20-1
j_gene: TRBJ1-5
d_gene: -
CDR3aa: CSARDIGAVLNQPQHF
CDR3nt: TGCAGTGCTAGAGATATCGGGGCAGTACTCAATCAGCCCCAGCATTTT

abundance: medium-sized
v_gene: TRBV6-1
j_gene: TRBJ2-1
d_gene: TRBD2
CDR3aa: CASSPRELAANEQFF
CDR3nt: TGTGCCAGCAGCCCCAGGGAGCTAGCGGCCAATGAGCAGTTCTTC

abundance: many
v_gene: TRBV19
j_gene: TRBJ2-2
d_gene: -
CDR3aa: CASSIDRVVGRTGELFF
CDR3nt: TGTGCCAGTAGTATAGATCGTGTTGTGGGTCGGACCGGGGAGCTGTTTTTT

abundance: medium-sized
v_gene: TRBV27
j_gene: TRBJ1-4
d_gene: -
CDR3aa: CASRRRGGLQNEKLFF
CDR3nt: TGTGCCAGCAGACGCAGGGGAGGGCTCCAAAATGAAAAACTGTTTTTT

abundance: medium-sized
v_gene: TRBV20-1
j_gene: TRBJ1-2
d_gene: TRBD1
CDR3aa: CSARGTRTGVGGYTF
CDR3nt: TGCAGTGCTAGAGGCACCAGGACAGGGGTCGGCGGCTACACCTTC

abundance: medium-sized
v_gene: TRBV5-1
j_gene: TRBJ2-2
d_gene: TRBD1
CDR3aa: CASSFGQGANTGELFF
CDR3nt: TGCGCCAGCAGCTTCGGACAGGGGGCGAACACCGGGGAGCTGTTTTTT